What follows are 31 T cell receptor beta chains derived from one specimen sequenced in a study of beta chain features in type 1 diabetes. The sequenced template was cDNA made from the entire isolated RNA. Method: immunoSEQ multiplex PCR; TCRdb's copy keeps in-frame clones and lacks some. This table has more than 550,000 clones, over 12% appearing once. Broader study findings: Moderately but significantly shorter TCRB CDR3s were found in Type 1 diabetes patients in all four CD4+ subsets.

For these TCRs, the target antigens are not known. Sequencing was carried out using naive CD4+ T cells from blood. These receptors were collected from a man aged 18 to 29 with type 1 diabetes.

This clone occurred a few times. V gene TRBV27 combines with J gene TRBJ1-1; 8 nucleotides line up with TRBD1. This CDR3 contains 15 residues. The trim removed 5 bases at V and 4 bases at J, leaving 9 bases unmatched. The germline V gene has CDR1 MNHEY and CDR2 SMNVEV (reference sequence). CDR3 sequence (DNA): TGTGCCAGCAGTAATGGACAGGGTTTGGGCACTGAAGCTTTCTTT. Its translation: CASSNGQGLGTEAFF.

This clone was detected a few times. The chain has TRBV5-1 and TRBJ2-5; 11 bases align to TRBD2. The CDR3 covers 16 residues. Germline loops: CDR1 SGHRS, CDR2 YFSETQ. J lost 0 bases, V lost 4 bases, and 5 bases had no gene match. As DNA, the CDR3 is TGCGCCAGCAGCATCGGGACTAGCGGTTACCAAGAGACCCAGTACTTC. Its protein product is CASSIGTSGYQETQYF.

This clone was seen more than once but under ten times. The CDR3 here is CASSPGGSYNEQFF. The CDR3 DNA follows: TGTGCCAGCAGCCCGGGCGGCTCCTACAATGAGCAGTTCTTC. The V and J genes are TRBV5-4 and TRBJ2-1; the D is unclear. V lost 4 bases and J 0 bases, leaving 8 bases between the germline ends. The germline V gene has CDR1 SGHNT and CDR2 YYREEE (reference sequence). This CDR3 comprises 14 residues.

The chain combines TRBV6-5 with TRBJ1-3; D remains ambiguous. Germline loops: CDR1 MNHEY, CDR2 SVGAGI. Between the trimmed V and J ends, which lost 0 bases and 4 bases, there was a span of 10 bases. There are 15 residues in the CDR3. This CDR3 reads CASSYSGLGGNTIYF. DNA for the CDR3: TGTGCCAGCAGTTACTCAGGGCTAGGCGGAAACACCATATATTTT.

The table lists this clone with a few counts. This chain connects TRBV7-8 to TRBJ2-1; 12 positions match TRBD2. The germline CDR1 and CDR2 sequences are SGHVS and FQNEAQ. CDR3 length: 15 residues. V lost 3 bases and J lost 6; bases outside the gene matches: 3. CDR3 sequence: CASSFRLAGANEQFF. In nucleotides, the CDR3 is TGTGCCAGCAGCTTTAGACTAGCGGGGGCCAATGAGCAGTTCTTC.

The chain combines TRBV10-3 with TRBJ2-1; 9 bases match TRBD2. CDR1 and CDR2 (germline): ENHRY, SYGVKD. The CDR3 length is 14 residues. The chain's CDR3 is CSHGPGLAINEQFF. CDR3 coding DNA: TGTTCACACGGCCCGGGACTAGCTATAAATGAGCAGTTCTTC.

As regards this clone: This sample includes further DNA sequences coding for the same CDR3. The rearrangement uses TRBV5-1 and TRBJ2-3; D is perhaps TRBD2 (5 bases). The CDR3 sequence is 14 residues long. V was shortened by 2 bases and J by 2 bases, with 9 bases between the two germline ends. Germline V CDR1 and CDR2: SGHRS, YFSETQ. The CDR3 reads CASSFLRATDTQYF. As DNA, the CDR3 is TGCGCCAGCAGCTTCCTGAGGGCCACAGATACGCAGTATTTT.

The V gene is TRBV5-1, the J gene TRBJ2-7; D uncertain. V was clipped by 0 bases and J by 3 bases, with 10 bases between them. This CDR3 is built from 14 residues. Germline V gene sequence: CDR1 SGHRS, CDR2 YFSETQ. The CDR3 protein is CASSLADSFYEQYF. The CDR3 nucleotides read TGCGCCAGCAGCTTGGCGGATTCGTTCTACGAGCAGTACTTC.

V is TRBV28 and J is TRBJ2-1, with TRBD2 matching over 10 bases. J gave up 0 bases and V 4 bases, and 3 bases lay outside the gene matches. Germline V CDR1 and CDR2: MDHEN, SYDVKM. The CDR3 is made up of 16 amino acids. The CDR3 here is CASSSASGGSYNEQFF. The CDR3 coding sequence is TGTGCCAGCAGTTCGGCTAGCGGGGGCTCCTACAATGAGCAGTTCTTC.

The chain uses TRBV9 and TRBJ2-2; D possibly corresponds to TRBD2 (6 bases). Per germline, CDR1 SGDLS and CDR2 YYNGEE. This CDR3 is built from 14 residues. V dropped 3 bases and J dropped 0 bases, with 6 bases sitting between them. The CDR3 sequence is CASSGLANTGELFF. CDR3 nucleotide sequence: TGTGCCAGCAGCGGACTAGCGAACACCGGGGAGCTGTTTTTT. Full variable domain (outside the CDR3, taken from reference TRBV9 and TRBJ2-2): DSGVTQTPKHLITATGQRVTLRCSPRSGDLSVYWYQQSLDQGLQFLIQYYNGEERAKGNILERFSAQQFPDLHSELNLSSLELGDSALYFCASSGLANTGELFFGEGSRLTVL.

In this sample, this clone turned up a few times. The genes are TRBV30 and TRBJ2-5; maybe TRBD1 (6 bases). CDR3 length: 12 amino acids. Germline loops: CDR1 GTSNPN, CDR2 SVGIG (reference sequence). V dropped 3 bases and J dropped 11 bases, with 16 bases sitting between them. CDR3 nucleotides: TGTGCCTGGAGCACCGCTGGAAGGGGGCAGTACTTC. Residues: CAWSTAGRGQYF.

The chain couples TRBV9 to TRBJ1-2, with TRBD1 identical over 9 bases. The CDR3 has 15 residues. Germline-derived CDR1 and CDR2 are SGDLS and YYNGEE. V lost 4 bases and J lost 5; bases outside the gene matches: 9. In DNA, the CDR3 is TGTGCCAGCAGCAACCGGGGACAGGGCAAATATGGCTACACCTTC. It is translated as CASSNRGQGKYGYTF.

Only a few counts were recorded for this clone. DNA of the CDR3: TGTGCCAGCAGGCTCCGGGGCGAGCAGTACTTC. Amino acid sequence: CASRLRGEQYF. J is TRBJ2-7 and V is TRBV27; D might be TRBD2 (5 bases). Trimming stripped 6 bases from V and 6 bases from J, with 9 bases between. Germline values: CDR1 MNHEY, CDR2 SMNVEV (reference sequence). The CDR3 length is 11 residues.

This clone showed up just a few times. V usage is TRBV13 and J usage is TRBJ1-4, with unresolved D. Germline V gene sequence: CDR1 PRHDT, CDR2 FYEKMQ (reference sequence). V lost 2 bases and J 1 base, leaving 5 bases between the germline ends. This CDR3 has 14 residues. The CDR3 spells CASSLFRTNEKLFF. The DNA for the CDR3 is TGTGCCAGCAGCTTATTCAGAACTAATGAAAAACTGTTTTTT.

CDR3 protein: CASSPLNPSSGANVLTF. In nucleotides, the CDR3 is TGTGCCAGCAGCCCCCTTAACCCGAGCTCTGGGGCCAACGTCCTGACTTTC. This chain links TRBV7-6 with TRBJ2-6; no clear D. The CDR3 sequence is 17 residues long. The ends were cut back, 5 bases at V and 0 bases at J, with 14 bases in the middle. CDR1 SGHVS and CDR2 FNYEAQ come from the germline V gene.

This sequence joins TRBV29-1 and TRBJ1-2, with 12 bases matching TRBD1. The V and J ends lost 7 bases and 2 bases, in that order; junction bases with no gene match: 5. CDR3 length: 14 amino acids. The V gene's germline CDR1 is SQVTM and CDR2 ANQGSEA. CDR3 region: CSAGTGGRNYGYTF. The CDR3 DNA sequence: TGCAGCGCTGGGACAGGGGGCAGGAACTATGGCTACACCTTC.

Only a few counts were recorded for this clone. The chain employs TRBV7-2 and TRBJ1-2, with D uncertain. Germline V lookup: CDR1 SGHTA, CDR2 FQGNSA. V was cut by 5 bases and J by 0 bases, with 13 bases left in between. The CDR3 runs 15 residues. The CDR3 sequence: CASSPARSSNYGYTF. The CDR3 DNA follows: TGTGCCAGCAGCCCCGCCCGAAGTTCTAACTATGGCTACACCTTC.

This clone was observed a handful of times. The V call is TRBV2, the J call TRBJ2-1, with 9 bases aligning to TRBD2. This CDR3 comprises 14 residues. Germline V gene sequence: CDR1 SNHLY, CDR2 FYNNEI. Unmatched junction bases numbered 8, after V lost 7 bases and J lost 7 bases. CDR3 DNA sequence: TGTGCCAGCATTCCTAGCGGGGTGGGTAATGAGCAGTTCTTC. Translating it yields CASIPSGVGNEQFF.

There are a few counts of this clone. This chain joins TRBV29-1 and TRBJ2-5; D possibly corresponds to TRBD1 (5 bases). V was trimmed by 7 bases and J by 5 bases, leaving 17 bases between them. CDR1 is SQVTM and CDR2 is ANQGSEA in the germline V gene. The length of the CDR3 is 13 residues. CDR3 DNA: TGCAGCGCTATCGCCGGAAGGGGCGAGACCCAGTACTTC. As protein: CSAIAGRGETQYF.

The chain has TRBV14 and TRBJ2-1, with D hard to call. V was shortened by 1 base and J by 2 bases, with 6 bases between the two germline ends. There are 14 residues in the CDR3. The V gene's germline CDR1 is SGHDN and CDR2 FVKESK. CDR3: CASSQASPYNEQFF. The CDR3 DNA reads TGTGCCAGCAGCCAAGCTAGTCCCTACAATGAGCAGTTCTTC.

This clone has a handful of counts. CDR3 in amino acids: CSVGGQNTEAFF. The CDR3 DNA reads as TGCAGCGTTGGCGGACAGAACACTGAAGCTTTCTTT. V usage is TRBV29-1 and J usage is TRBJ1-1, with a possible D match to TRBD1 (5 bases). The CDR3 extends over 12 amino acids. The V end lost 4 bases, the J end lost 1 base, and 7 bases lay between the germline ends. CDR1 and CDR2 (germline): SQVTM, ANQGSEA.

This clone was counted a few times. The CDR3 sequence: CASRSGEGGYGYTF. The CDR3 region has the DNA TGCGCCAGCAGGTCGGGCGAAGGCGGCTATGGCTACACCTTC. The rearrangement joins TRBV5-1 to TRBJ1-2, with D unresolved. Germline V lookup: CDR1 SGHRS, CDR2 YFSETQ. CDR3 length: 14 residues. Trimming removed 5 bases from V and 4 bases from J, with 15 bases in between.

This clone was observed once. The genes are TRBV11-3 and TRBJ1-1; maybe TRBD1 (5 bases). Germline V CDR1 and CDR2: SGHNT, YENEEA. The CDR3 spans 14 residues. V lost 4 bases, J lost 5 bases, and 14 bases lay in between. CDR3 sequence (DNA): TGTGCCAGCAGCTCCGGGGGGGAGGCGACTGAAGCTTTCTTT. It translates to CASSSGGEATEAFF.

This clone was counted between two and nine times. V and J are TRBV2 and TRBJ1-1; D is ambiguous. Germline-derived CDR1 and CDR2 are SNHLY and FYNNEI. Trimming took 4 bases from V and 6 from J, leaving 12 bases between them. The CDR3 is 13 residues long. CDR3 nucleotides: TGTGCCAGCAGTGGGCGTCCCACGGCTGAAGCTTTCTTT. Translated, it gives CASSGRPTAEAFF.

This clone showed up just a few times. The chain links TRBV5-1 to TRBJ2-7, with D unclear. Germline V gene lookup returns CDR1 SGHRS and CDR2 YFSETQ. This CDR3 spans 13 amino acids. Trimming pared 4 bases from V and 3 bases from J, leaving 11 bases between. This CDR3 reads CASSADLNYEQYF. CDR3 coding DNA: TGCGCCAGCAGCGCGGACCTTAACTACGAGCAGTACTTC.

This clone showed up just a few times. The chain joins TRBV5-4 to TRBJ2-5, with D tentatively TRBD2 (7 bases). Looked up from germline, CDR1 is SGHNT and CDR2 is YYREEE (reference sequence). This CDR3 region has 16 residues. V shed 5 bases and J shed 2 bases, with 19 bases lying between them. The CDR3 spells CASSLPGGGLQETQYF. CDR3 in DNA: TGTGCCAGCAGTCTCCCTGGCGGGGGCCTTCAAGAGACCCAGTACTTC.

The chain has TRBV2 and TRBJ1-2; the D gene is possibly TRBD1 (6 bases). The CDR3 sequence is 15 residues long. V was clipped by 7 bases and J by 0 bases, with 15 bases between them. Germline CDR1 SNHLY, CDR2 FYNNEI. The CDR3 sequence: CASNDRIPANYGYTF. Here the CDR3 DNA reads TGTGCCAGCAATGACAGGATACCCGCTAACTATGGCTACACCTTC.

The chain joins TRBV11-2 to TRBJ2-1; TRBD2 might be the D (6 bases). CDR3 length equals 13 residues. The V end lost 0 bases, the J end lost 8 bases, and 8 bases lay between the germline ends. Germline CDR1 SGHAT, CDR2 FQNNGV. The CDR3 nucleotides read TGTGCCAGCAGCTTAGACCAGCGGGATGAGCAGTTCTTC. Protein sequence: CASSLDQRDEQFF.

This chain connects TRBV7-3 to TRBJ2-7, with D perhaps TRBD2 (6 bases). The germline V gene encodes CDR1 SGHTA and CDR2 FQGTGA. Trimming removed 0 bases at V and 3 bases at J, with 18 bases between. CDR3 size: 17 residues. The CDR3 spells CASSLTVRLETSYEQYF. The CDR3 nucleotides are TGTGCCAGCAGCTTAACAGTTCGGCTAGAGACTAGCTACGAGCAGTACTTC.

V is TRBV18 and J is TRBJ1-5; D possibly corresponds to TRBD1 (6 bases). Germline assignment: CDR1 KGHSH and CDR2 LQKENI. CDR3 length equals 15 residues. Between the trimmed V and J ends, which lost 3 bases and 0 bases, there was a span of 9 bases. The CDR3 reads CASSPRGPSNQPQHF. Written as DNA, the CDR3 is TGTGCCAGCTCACCCAGGGGCCCTAGCAATCAGCCCCAGCATTTT.

This clone was seen a handful of times. The chain recombines TRBV25-1 with TRBJ1-1; possibly TRBD1 for D (6 bases). The CDR3 runs to 14 residues. The germline CDR1 and CDR2 sequences are MGHDK and SYGVNS. V was pared by 4 bases and J by 4 bases, with 13 bases between. CDR3 loop: CASSVTGQGTEAFF. The CDR3 DNA is TGTGCCAGCAGTGTTACAGGGCAGGGCACTGAAGCTTTCTTT.